The subject of this entry is one TCR beta chain. The data originate from a study of shared clonotypes between healthy human individuals. Per the germline V gene, CDR1 is LNHDA and CDR2 is SQIVND (reference sequence). The V and J ends lost 5 bases and 4 bases respectively, with 13 bases between them. This CDR3 spans 14 amino acids. TCRdb keeps only in-frame clones here, not all; method: immunoSEQ multiplex PCR. Among about 490,000 clones listed, 76% were seen once. J is TRBJ2-3 and V is TRBV19; the D is unclear. The material sequenced was PBMCs. The sequence derives from a woman aged 40 to 55 in good health. Some clones in this sample may be carry-over from other donors' samples. The CDR3 DNA is TGTGCCAGTAGTCTTCGGGCCCCTGCAGATACGCAGTATTTT. This translates into CASSLRAPADTQYF.